This T cell receptor (beta chain) was sequenced during a study of Graves' ophthalmopathy and Graves' hyperthyroidism. The study, taken as a whole, reports: Most thyroid clonotypes with frequency above 0.001 were detected in blood too.

Germline V gene data show CDR1 as SGHVS and CDR2 as FNYEAQ. This CDR3 contains 12 residues. The germline V and J ends were trimmed by 6 bases and 7 bases, with 12 bases remaining between them. Recruitment covered hyperthyroidism patients aged 18 to 65 whose new diagnosis was of under 2 months' duration. Pregnant or lactating patients and those with other autoimmune diseases or uncontrolled infections were excluded. Notes on this clonotype: Its cognate antigen is unknown.

RNA transcripts yielded amplified TCR beta CDR3 regions. First-round RT-PCR used HTBI primers; second-round multiplex PCR followed. TCRdb redid the calling of the multiplex PCR reads with MiXCR, one entry per CDR3 protein. The sample has around 1.1 million distinct CDR3 sequences, 35% to 40% seen once. The chain couples TRBV7-6 to TRBJ1-1; possibly TRBD1 for D (5 bases). The source material was peripheral blood or thyroid tissue (not recorded which). The receptor was derived from an adult man with Graves' hyperthyroidism. The CDR3 bases are TGTGCCAGCAGTGACACCGGGGGTGAAGCTTTCTTT. Translation: CASSDTGGEAFF.